This T cell receptor beta chain was identified during a study of T cell responses to AZD1222 COVID-19 vaccine. Only in-frame clones appear in the TCRdb table, and some are missing; sequencing was by immunoSEQ multiplex PCR. The sample consists of more than 75,000 clones, around 93% of them appearing once. This CDR3 is 13 amino acids long. The ends were cut back, 0 bases at V and 3 bases at J, with 6 bases in the middle. Germline-derived CDR1 and CDR2 are SGHDT and YYEEEE. A remark on this clone: Its matching antigen is unknown.

Study conclusions and caveats: At baseline, seropositivity was found in only a handful of AZD1222 recipients.

The rearrangement uses TRBV5-6 and TRBJ2-5, with unresolved D. The sample consisted of peripheral blood, taken 28 days after the second AZD1222 dose. This sequence originates from an adult who received the AZD1222 COVID-19 vaccine. CDR3 DNA: TGTGCCAGCAGCTTGGCACTGAAAGAGACCCAGTACTTC. This translates into CASSLALKETQYF.